This T cell receptor beta chain was recovered during a study of blood T cell repertoires in COVID-19. Study at large: Donors in the United States, Italy and Spain gave samples during acute or convalescent COVID-19. The cDNA or gDNA used as material had been derived from T cells, B-cell-depleted T cells, or PBMCs.

Germline assignment: CDR1 SGHRS and CDR2 YFSETQ. CDR3 size: 14 residues. V was shortened by 4 bases and J by 6 bases, with 16 bases between the two germline ends. Original handling: Estimation of nucleated cell counts relied on the amplification of reference gene primers. The protocol was immunoSEQ multiplex PCR, while the TCRdb copy is restricted to in-frame clones and leaves out a portion. V and J calls and clone size are copied from that table; D and trimming were computed from the DNA. This sample yields some 190,000 clones, of which approximately 80% are seen a single time; under 15% belongs to the top ten.

This clonotype was sampled from a woman between 50 and 59 years old with acute or convalescent COVID-19. The source material was peripheral blood. The chain joins TRBV5-1 to TRBJ1-2, with a weak D call TRBD1 (5 bases). In DNA, the CDR3 is TGCGCCAGCAGCCTCCCGACAGAGCGCCATGGCTACACCTTC. Protein: CASSLPTERHGYTF.